This entry concerns a single T cell receptor (beta chain). The target antigen is unknown. The V gene's germline CDR1 is SEHNR and CDR2 FQNEAQ (reference sequence). The CDR3 sequence is 16 residues long. V was trimmed by 0 bases and J by 5 bases, leaving 14 bases between them. The data were obtained in a study of cytomegalovirus exposure and HLA in healthy donors. Overall study findings and caveats: The study assumed roughly uniform donor sequencing depth for presence/absence analyses.

PCR amplification relied on 60 Vbeta primers (plus 13 Jbeta primers). Original handling: Among the unique TCR beta chains that a later analysis counted, about 85 million in all, roughly 11 million were shared. The method was immunoSEQ multiplex PCR; TCRdb's version includes in-frame clones alone and lacks a portion of them. The V and J calls and the clone size are those of that table, but D and trimming were determined from the DNA. The profile shows about 250,000 clones, about three quarters of them singletons. Unrecorded immune exposure was likely among donors, who were nominally healthy when sampled.

Sequenced input: PBMCs. The chain combines TRBV7-9 with TRBJ2-1, with a possible D match to TRBD2 (6 bases). The receptor was isolated from a boy aged 10-17 years in good health and CMV-seronegative. The CDR3 is CASSLAFGRGHNEQFF. CDR3 DNA: TGTGCCAGCAGCTTAGCGTTCGGGCGGGGCCACAATGAGCAGTTCTTC.